Listed here is a single T cell receptor (beta chain). Germline CDR1 MNHEY, CDR2 SVGAGI. The CDR3 sequence is 19 residues long. The junction had 9 bases not matched to a gene; V was cut back by 3 bases and J by 1 base. This specimen comes from a study of early T cells in non-severe SARS-CoV-2 infection. Study as a whole: Unsorted whole blood bulk RNA was sequenced, with unpaired chains.

Individual cDNA molecules each received unique molecular identifiers attached to them. MiXCR, run by TCRdb on the 5' RACE reads, gives a single entry per CDR3 protein. The sample has tens of thousands of distinct CDR3 sequences; around 5% are singletons. The chain is built from TRBV6-5 and TRBJ2-6; 10 bases match TRBD1. This receptor was obtained from an adult who was a healthcare worker with PCR-confirmed SARS-CoV-2 infection or an uninfected control (not recorded which). The sample consisted of whole blood. This chain's CDR3 is CASSYSGTGEYSGANVLTF. The CDR3 DNA reads TGTGCCAGCAGTTATTCTGGGACAGGGGAATATTCTGGGGCCAACGTCCTGACTTTC.